The clone carrying this T cell receptor (beta chain) turned up a few times. Antigen unknown. This entry comes from a study of T cell repertoires in ileal Crohn's disease. Study at large: Median disease duration was approximately eight years; less than 45% smoked at surgery. Findings and limits, study-wide: High-frequency clones were more common in sorted CD8 than CD4 cells. Clonal expansions were more frequent in active smokers than non-smokers at surgery.

TCRdb's table, derived via immunoSEQ multiplex PCR, lists solely in-frame clones and lacks some. The table records about 2,400 clones, about 70% of them present only once. Trimming cost V 2 bases and J 4 bases, with 12 bases left between them. Germline V gives CDR1 SGHNT, CDR2 YYREEE (reference sequence). The CDR3 runs to 14 residues. The V and J genes are TRBV5-4 and TRBJ1-2, with D possibly matching TRBD1 (6 bases). This TCR was recovered from an adult with Crohn's disease. Source material: ileal tissue. CDR3 DNA sequence: TGTGCCAGCAGCTTTGGGGGGGCCCCCTATGGCTACACCTTC. Its protein product is CASSFGGAPYGYTF. The whole variable domain, filled in from reference TRBV5-4 and TRBJ1-2, reads ETGVTQSPTHLIKTRGQQVTLRCSSQSGHNTVSWYQQALGQGPQFIFQYYREEENGRGNFPPRFSGLQFPNYSSELNVNALELDDSALYLCASSFGGAPYGYTFGSGTRLTVV.